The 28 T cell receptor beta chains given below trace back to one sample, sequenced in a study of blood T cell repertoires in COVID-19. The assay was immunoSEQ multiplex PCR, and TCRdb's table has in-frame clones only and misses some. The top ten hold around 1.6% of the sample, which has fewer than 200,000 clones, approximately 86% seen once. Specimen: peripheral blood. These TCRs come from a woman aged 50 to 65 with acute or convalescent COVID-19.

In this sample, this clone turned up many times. CDR3 DNA sequence: TGCGCCAGCAGCCAACAGACAGGGGGGAATCAGCCCCAGCATTTT. It is translated as CASSQQTGGNQPQHF. The J gene is TRBJ1-5, the V gene TRBV4-1, with TRBD1 identical over 9 bases. Germline CDR1 and CDR2: MGHRA and YSYEKL. This CDR3 is built from 15 residues. The trim removed 2 bases at V and 4 bases at J, leaving 3 bases unmatched.

The CDR3 loop is CASSQDRGGGTDTQYF. CDR3 DNA: TGTGCCAGCAGCCAAGACCGAGGGGGAGGCACAGATACGCAGTATTTT. The genes are TRBV4-2 and TRBJ2-3, with a possible D match to TRBD1 (6 bases). The CDR3 length is 16 residues. The V gene's germline CDR1 is LGHNA and CDR2 YNFKEQ. The V end lost 0 bases, the J end lost 1 base, and 11 bases lay between the germline ends.

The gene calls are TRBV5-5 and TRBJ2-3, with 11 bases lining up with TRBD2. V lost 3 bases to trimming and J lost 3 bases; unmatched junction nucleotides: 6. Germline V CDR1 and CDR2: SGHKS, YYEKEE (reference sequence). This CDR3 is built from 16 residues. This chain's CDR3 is CASSSLLAGVTDTQYF. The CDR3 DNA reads TGTGCCAGCAGCTCCTTACTAGCGGGGGTGACAGATACGCAGTATTTT.

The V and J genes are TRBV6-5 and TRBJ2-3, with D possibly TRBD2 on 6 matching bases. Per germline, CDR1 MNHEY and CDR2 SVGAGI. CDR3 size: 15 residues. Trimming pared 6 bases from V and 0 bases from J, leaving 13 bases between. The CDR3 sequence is CASSNSGESTDTQYF. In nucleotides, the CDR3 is TGTGCCAGCAGCAACTCGGGGGAAAGCACAGATACGCAGTATTTT.

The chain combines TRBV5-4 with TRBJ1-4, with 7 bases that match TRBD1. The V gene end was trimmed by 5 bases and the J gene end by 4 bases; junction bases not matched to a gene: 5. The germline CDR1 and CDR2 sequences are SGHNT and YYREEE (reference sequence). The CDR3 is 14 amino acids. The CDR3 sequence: CASSRTGGNEKLFF. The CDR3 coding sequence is TGTGCCAGCAGTCGGACAGGCGGTAATGAAAAACTGTTTTTT. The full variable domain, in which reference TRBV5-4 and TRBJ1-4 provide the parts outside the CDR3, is ETGVTQSPTHLIKTRGQQVTLRCSSQSGHNTVSWYQQALGQGPQFIFQYYREEENGRGNFPPRFSGLQFPNYSSELNVNALELDDSALYLCASSRTGGNEKLFFGSGTQLSVL.

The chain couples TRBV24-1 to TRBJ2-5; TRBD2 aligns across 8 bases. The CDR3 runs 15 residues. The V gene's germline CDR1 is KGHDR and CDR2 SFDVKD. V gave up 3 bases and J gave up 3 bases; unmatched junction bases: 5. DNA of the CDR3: TGTGCCACCAGTGATCCGGGACTAGACGAAGAGACCCAGTACTTC. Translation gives CATSDPGLDEETQYF.

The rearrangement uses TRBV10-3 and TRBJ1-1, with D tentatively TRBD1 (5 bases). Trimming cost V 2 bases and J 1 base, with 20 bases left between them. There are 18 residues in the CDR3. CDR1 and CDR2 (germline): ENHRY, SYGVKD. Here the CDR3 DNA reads TGTGCCATCAGTGAGCGGGGGGTCCGGGGGACGGCGAACACTGAAGCTTTCTTT. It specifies CAISERGVRGTANTEAFF.

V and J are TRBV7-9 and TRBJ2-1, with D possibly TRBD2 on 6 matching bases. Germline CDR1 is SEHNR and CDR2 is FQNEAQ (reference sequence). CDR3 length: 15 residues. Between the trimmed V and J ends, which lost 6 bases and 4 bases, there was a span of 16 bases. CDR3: CASSRGTVAYNEQFF. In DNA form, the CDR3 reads TGTGCCAGCAGTCGAGGGACTGTTGCTTACAATGAGCAGTTCTTC.

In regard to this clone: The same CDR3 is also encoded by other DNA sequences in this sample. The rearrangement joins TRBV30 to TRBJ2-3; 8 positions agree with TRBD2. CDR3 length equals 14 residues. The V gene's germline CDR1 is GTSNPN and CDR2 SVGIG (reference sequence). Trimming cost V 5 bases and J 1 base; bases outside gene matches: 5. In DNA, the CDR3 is TGTGCCTGGTCGCGCGGGGGGCGCACAGATACGCAGTATTTT. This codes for CAWSRGGRTDTQYF.

This CDR3 reads CASSYDSYNEQFF. CDR3 nucleotides: TGTGCCAGCAGCTACGACAGTTACAATGAGCAGTTCTTC. The V gene is TRBV7-2, the J gene TRBJ2-1; D may be TRBD1 (5 bases). The germline gives CDR1 SGHTA, CDR2 FQGNSA. The CDR3 extends over 13 amino acids. V lost 4 bases and J 4 bases, leaving 8 bases between the germline ends.

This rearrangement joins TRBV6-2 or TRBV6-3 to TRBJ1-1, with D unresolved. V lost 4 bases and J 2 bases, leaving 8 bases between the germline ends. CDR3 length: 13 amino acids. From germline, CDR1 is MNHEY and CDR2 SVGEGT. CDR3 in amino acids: CASSFYSNTEAFF. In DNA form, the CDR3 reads TGTGCCAGCAGTTTTTACTCAAACACTGAAGCTTTCTTT.

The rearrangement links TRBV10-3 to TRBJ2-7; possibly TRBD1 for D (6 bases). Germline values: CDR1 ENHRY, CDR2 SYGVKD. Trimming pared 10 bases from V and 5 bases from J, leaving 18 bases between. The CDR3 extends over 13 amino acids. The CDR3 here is CASRQEPPHEQYF. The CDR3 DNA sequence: TGTGCCAGTAGACAGGAGCCCCCCCACGAGCAGTACTTC.

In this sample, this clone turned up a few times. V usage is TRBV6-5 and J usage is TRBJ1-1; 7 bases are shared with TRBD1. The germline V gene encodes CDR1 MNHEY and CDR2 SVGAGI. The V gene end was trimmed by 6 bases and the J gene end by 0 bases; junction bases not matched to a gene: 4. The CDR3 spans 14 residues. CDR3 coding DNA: TGTGCCAGCAGGACGGGACAGCTGAACACTGAAGCTTTCTTT. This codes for CASRTGQLNTEAFF.

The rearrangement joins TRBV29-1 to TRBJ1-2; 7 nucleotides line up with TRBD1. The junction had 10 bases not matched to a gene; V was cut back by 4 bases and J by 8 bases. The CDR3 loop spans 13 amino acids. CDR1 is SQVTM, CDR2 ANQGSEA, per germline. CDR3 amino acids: CSVGDREGSGYTF. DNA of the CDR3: TGCAGCGTTGGAGACAGGGAGGGAAGCGGCTACACCTTC.

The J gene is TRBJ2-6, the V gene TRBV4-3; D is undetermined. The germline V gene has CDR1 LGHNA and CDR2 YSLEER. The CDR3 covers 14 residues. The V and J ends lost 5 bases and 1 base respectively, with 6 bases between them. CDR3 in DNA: TGCGCCAGCAGCGAGTTTTCTGGGGCCAACGTCCTGACTTTC. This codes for CASSEFSGANVLTF.

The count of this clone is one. The CDR3 sequence is CASSQVFQAGVSTDTQYF. CDR3 bases: TGTGCCAGCAGCCAAGTCTTTCAAGCGGGAGTTAGCACAGATACGCAGTATTTT. V and J are TRBV3-1 (or the pseudogene TRBV3-2) and TRBJ2-3; TRBD2 matches at 8 bases. Germline assignment: CDR1 LGHDT and CDR2 YNNKEL (reference sequence). V lost 1 base, J lost 0 bases, and 9 bases stayed unmatched. The CDR3 spans 18 residues.

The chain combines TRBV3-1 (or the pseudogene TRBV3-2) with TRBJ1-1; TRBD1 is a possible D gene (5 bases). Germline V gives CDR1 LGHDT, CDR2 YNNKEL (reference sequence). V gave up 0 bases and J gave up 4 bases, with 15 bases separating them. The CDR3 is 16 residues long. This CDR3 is CASSQEEGREGTEAFF. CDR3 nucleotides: TGTGCCAGCAGCCAAGAAGAAGGCAGGGAGGGCACTGAAGCTTTCTTT.

DNA of the CDR3: TGTGCCAGCAGCCACGGGACGGGGGGCCAGCCCCAGCATTTT. It yields the protein CASSHGTGGQPQHF. The chain recombines TRBV7-2 with TRBJ1-5; D might be TRBD1 (6 bases). The length of the CDR3 is 14 residues. The V and J ends lost 5 bases and 7 bases respectively, with 15 bases between them. Germline lookup yields CDR1 SGHTA and CDR2 FQGNSA.

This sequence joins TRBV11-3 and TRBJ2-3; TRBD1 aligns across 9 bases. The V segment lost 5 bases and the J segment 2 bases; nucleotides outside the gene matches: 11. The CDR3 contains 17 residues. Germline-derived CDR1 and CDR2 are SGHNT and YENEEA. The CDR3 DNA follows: TGTGCCAGCAGCGCTAGCCTGGACAGGGGACCCACAGATACGCAGTATTTT. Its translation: CASSASLDRGPTDTQYF. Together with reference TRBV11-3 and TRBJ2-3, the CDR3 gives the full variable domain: EAGVVQSPRYKIIEKKQPVAFWCNPISGHNTLYWYLQNLGQGPELLIRYENEEAVDDSQLPKDRFSAERLKGVDSTLKIQPAELGDSAVYLCASSASLDRGPTDTQYFGPGTRLTVL.

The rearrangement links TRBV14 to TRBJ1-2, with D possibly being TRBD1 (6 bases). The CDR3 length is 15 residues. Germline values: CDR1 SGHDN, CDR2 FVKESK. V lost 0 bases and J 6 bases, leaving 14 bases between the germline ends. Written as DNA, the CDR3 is TGTGCCAGCAGCCAAGATTTTCGCCAGGGGCATGGCTACACCTTC. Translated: CASSQDFRQGHGYTF.

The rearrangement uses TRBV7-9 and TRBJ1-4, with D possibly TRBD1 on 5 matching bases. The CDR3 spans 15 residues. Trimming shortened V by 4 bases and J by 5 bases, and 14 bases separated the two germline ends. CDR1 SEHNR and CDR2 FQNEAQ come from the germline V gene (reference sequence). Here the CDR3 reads CASSWGRATNEKLFF. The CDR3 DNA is TGTGCCAGCAGCTGGGGCAGGGCGACCAATGAAAAACTGTTTTTT.

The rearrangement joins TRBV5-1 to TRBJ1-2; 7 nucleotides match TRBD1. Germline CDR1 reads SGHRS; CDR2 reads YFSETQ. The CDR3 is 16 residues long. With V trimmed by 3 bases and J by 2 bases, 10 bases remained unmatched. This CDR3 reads CASSSRGTAQNYGYTF. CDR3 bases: TGCGCCAGCAGCTCTCGGGGGACAGCCCAGAACTATGGCTACACCTTC. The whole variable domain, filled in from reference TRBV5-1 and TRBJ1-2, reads KAGVTQTPRYLIKTRGQQVTLSCSPISGHRSVSWYQQTPGQGLQFLFEYFSETQRNKGNFPGRFSGRQFSNSRSEMNVSTLELGDSALYLCASSSRGTAQNYGYTFGSGTRLTVV.

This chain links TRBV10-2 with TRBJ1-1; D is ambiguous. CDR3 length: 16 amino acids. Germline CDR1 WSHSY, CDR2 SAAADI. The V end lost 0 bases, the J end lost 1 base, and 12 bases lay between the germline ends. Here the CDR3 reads CASSESSWAWNTEAFF. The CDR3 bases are TGCGCCAGCAGTGAGTCTTCGTGGGCTTGGAACACTGAAGCTTTCTTT.

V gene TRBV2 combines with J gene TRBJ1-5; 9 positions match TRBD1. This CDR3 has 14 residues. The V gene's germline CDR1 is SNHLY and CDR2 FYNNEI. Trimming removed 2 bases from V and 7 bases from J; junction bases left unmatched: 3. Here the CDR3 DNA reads TGTGCCAGCAGTGAAAGGACAGGGGAACAGCCCCAGCATTTT. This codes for CASSERTGEQPQHF.

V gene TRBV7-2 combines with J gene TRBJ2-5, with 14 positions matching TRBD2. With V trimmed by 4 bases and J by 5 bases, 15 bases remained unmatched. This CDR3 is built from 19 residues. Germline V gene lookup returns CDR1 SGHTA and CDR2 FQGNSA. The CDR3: CASSSRGLAGAYLRETQYF. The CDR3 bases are TGTGCCAGCAGCTCGAGGGGACTAGCGGGGGCATACCTGAGGGAGACCCAGTACTTC. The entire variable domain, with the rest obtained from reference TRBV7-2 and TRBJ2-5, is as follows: GAGVSQSPSNKVTEKGKDVELRCDPISGHTALYWYRQSLGQGLEFLIYFQGNSAPDKSGLPSDRFSAERTGGSVSTLTIQRTQQEDSAVYLCASSSRGLAGAYLRETQYFGPGTRLLVL.

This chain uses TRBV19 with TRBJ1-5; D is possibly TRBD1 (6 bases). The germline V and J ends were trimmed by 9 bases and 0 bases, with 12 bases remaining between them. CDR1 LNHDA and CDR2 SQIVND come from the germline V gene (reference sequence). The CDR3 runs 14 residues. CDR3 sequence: CASGTSYSNQPQHF. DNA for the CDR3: TGTGCCAGCGGGACAAGTTATAGCAATCAGCCCCAGCATTTT.

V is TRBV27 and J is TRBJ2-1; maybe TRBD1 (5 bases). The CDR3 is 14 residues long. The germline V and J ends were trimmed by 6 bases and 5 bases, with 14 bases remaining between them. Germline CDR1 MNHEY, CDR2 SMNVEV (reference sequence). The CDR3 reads CASSLGQRNNEQFF. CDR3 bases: TGTGCCAGCAGCCTCGGACAAAGAAACAATGAGCAGTTCTTC.

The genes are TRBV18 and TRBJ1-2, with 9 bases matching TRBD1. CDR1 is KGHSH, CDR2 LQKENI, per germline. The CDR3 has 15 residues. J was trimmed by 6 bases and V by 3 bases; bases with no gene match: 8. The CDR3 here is CASSPSTGGSDGYTF. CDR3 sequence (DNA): TGTGCCAGCTCACCTTCGACAGGGGGTTCGGATGGCTACACCTTC.